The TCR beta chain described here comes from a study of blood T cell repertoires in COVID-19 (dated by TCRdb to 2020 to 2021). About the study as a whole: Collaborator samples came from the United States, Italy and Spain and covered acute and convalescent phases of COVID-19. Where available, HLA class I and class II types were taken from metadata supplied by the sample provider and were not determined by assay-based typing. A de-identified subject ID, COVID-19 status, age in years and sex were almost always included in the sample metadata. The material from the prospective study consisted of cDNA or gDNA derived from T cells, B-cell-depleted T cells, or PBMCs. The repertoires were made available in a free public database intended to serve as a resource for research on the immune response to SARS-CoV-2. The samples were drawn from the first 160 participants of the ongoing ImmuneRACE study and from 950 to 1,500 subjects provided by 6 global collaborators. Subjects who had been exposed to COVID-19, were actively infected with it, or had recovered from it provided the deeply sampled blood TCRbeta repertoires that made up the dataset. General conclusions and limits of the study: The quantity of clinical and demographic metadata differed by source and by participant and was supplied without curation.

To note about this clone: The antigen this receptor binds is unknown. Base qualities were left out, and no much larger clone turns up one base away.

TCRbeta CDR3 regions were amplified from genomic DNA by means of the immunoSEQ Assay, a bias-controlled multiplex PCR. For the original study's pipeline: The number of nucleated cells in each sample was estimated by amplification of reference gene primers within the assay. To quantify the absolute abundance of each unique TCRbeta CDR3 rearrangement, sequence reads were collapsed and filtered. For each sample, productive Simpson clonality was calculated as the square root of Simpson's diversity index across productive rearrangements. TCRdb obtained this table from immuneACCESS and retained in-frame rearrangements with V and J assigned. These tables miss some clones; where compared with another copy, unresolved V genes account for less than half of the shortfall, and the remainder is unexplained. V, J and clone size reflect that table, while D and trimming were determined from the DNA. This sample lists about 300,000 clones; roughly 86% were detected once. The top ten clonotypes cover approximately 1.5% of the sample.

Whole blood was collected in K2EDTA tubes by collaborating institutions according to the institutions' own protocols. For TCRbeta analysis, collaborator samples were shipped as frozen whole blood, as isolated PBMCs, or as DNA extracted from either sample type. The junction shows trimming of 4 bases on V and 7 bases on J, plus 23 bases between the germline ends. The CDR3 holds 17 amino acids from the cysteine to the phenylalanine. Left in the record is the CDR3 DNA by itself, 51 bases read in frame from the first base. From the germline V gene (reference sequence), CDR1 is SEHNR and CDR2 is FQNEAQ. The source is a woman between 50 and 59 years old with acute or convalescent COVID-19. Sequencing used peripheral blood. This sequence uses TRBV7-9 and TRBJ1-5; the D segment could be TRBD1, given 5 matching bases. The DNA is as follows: TGTGCCAGCAGCTCAGGCGCGGGGGGACCATTTCACCAGCCCCAGCATTTT. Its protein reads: CASSSGAGGPFHQPQHF.